This T cell receptor beta chain appears in the sequencing data of a study of early T cells in non-severe SARS-CoV-2 infection. Notes on the study in general: Lookups in VDJdb leaned toward anti-spike CD8 responses and missed private and CD4 specificities.

CDR1 and CDR2 (germline): KGHSH, LQKENI. J lost 6 bases, V lost 0 bases, and 3 bases had no gene match. This CDR3 comprises 16 residues. Each single cDNA molecule received a unique molecular identifier. Each CDR3 protein is one row after TCRdb ran MiXCR on the 5' RACE reads. This table has tens of thousands of distinct CDR3 sequences, around an eighth appearing once. This clonotype was counted a few times. Its target is unknown. This chain uses TRBV18 with TRBJ1-6; 9 positions agree with TRBD1. Sequencing input: whole blood. The clonotype originates from an adult who was a healthcare worker with PCR-confirmed SARS-CoV-2 infection or an uninfected control (not recorded which). The DNA for the CDR3 is TGTGCCAGCTCACCACCCGGACAGGGGCCTAATTCACCCCTCCACTTT. Translation gives CASSPPGQGPNSPLHF.